This entry features one TCR beta chain sequence. Antigen specificity is unknown. The treatment here: oral pan-JAK inhibitor, 5-10 mg twice daily. This record comes from a study of CD8+ T cells in alopecia areata. Study-wide background: Scoring of treated patients' severity used the percentage of affected scalp area.

Study-level findings and limits: Higher clonality was seen in lesional scalp than in normal scalp, especially in alopecia totalis/universalis. Many expanded lesional clones stayed in scalp and blood while on tofacitinib. Tofacitinib significantly lowered scalp clonality and expanded CD8+ clones among the top 100.

The CDR3 consists of 15 residues. V lost 5 bases to trimming and J lost 0 bases, with 12 bases between them. CDR1 and CDR2 from the germline V gene are SGHRS and YFSETQ. The sequencing template was cDNA reverse transcribed from extracted RNA. Only in-frame clones appear in the TCRdb table, and some are missing; sequencing was by immunoSEQ multiplex PCR. The table includes about 180,000 clones, around 51% detected once. The origin of this receptor is a human donor with alopecia areata. This specimen consisted of CD8+ T cells sorted from blood, obtained around week 54, from a patient treated with tofacitinib. The V gene is TRBV5-1, the J gene TRBJ2-1; D might be TRBD2 (6 bases). CDR3 DNA sequence: TGCGCCAGCAGTTATTACGGGAGCTCCTACAATGAGCAGTTCTTC. Translation: CASSYYGSSYNEQFF.